The 23 T cell receptor beta chains below were found in one sample sequenced in a study of blood T cell repertoires in COVID-19. Profiling relied on immunoSEQ multiplex PCR, and the TCRdb table lists in-frame clones only, not all of them. The sample lists around 76,000 clones, roughly 76% occurring once. Material: peripheral blood. Every receptor here comes from a woman older than 75 with active or convalescent COVID-19.

The CDR3 is CASRHPGGAGEQYF. The CDR3 region has the DNA TGCGCCAGCAGGCACCCAGGGGGCGCGGGGGAGCAGTACTTC. The gene calls are TRBV5-1 and TRBJ2-7; TRBD1 matches 8 bases. Germline V gene data show CDR1 as SGHRS and CDR2 as YFSETQ. This CDR3 has 14 amino acids. V shed 5 bases, J shed 7 bases, and the junction held 11 bases outside the gene matches.

This clone was detected only a few times. This chain links TRBV2 with TRBJ2-3, with D maybe TRBD1 (7 bases). The V gene lost 7 bases and the J gene lost 4 bases, with 15 bases spanning the gap. CDR3 size: 14 residues. CDR1 is SNHLY and CDR2 is FYNNEI in the germline V gene. CDR3 sequence (DNA): TGTGCCAGCAACAGAGGAGGGGGCCCAGATACGCAGTATTTT. Translating it yields CASNRGGGPDTQYF.

The V gene is TRBV29-1, the J gene TRBJ1-2; D might be TRBD1 (6 bases). This CDR3 contains 14 residues. CDR1 is SQVTM, CDR2 ANQGSEA, per germline. Trimming stripped 1 base from V and 4 bases from J, with 13 bases between. The CDR3 loop is CSVEGGQGLYGYTF. CDR3 nucleotides: TGCAGCGTTGAAGGGGGCCAGGGGCTCTATGGCTACACCTTC.

The rearrangement links TRBV5-8 to TRBJ2-1; the D gene is possibly TRBD2 (5 bases). Germline loops: CDR1 SGHTS, CDR2 YDEGEE. Deletions cut 5 bases from V and 10 bases from J, with 19 bases between. This CDR3 spans 14 amino acids. DNA of the CDR3: TGTGCCAGCAGTAATTTGGCGGGCAAGAGGGAGCAGTTCTTC. Translated, it gives CASSNLAGKREQFF.

The genes are TRBV5-5 and TRBJ2-5, with D possibly being TRBD2 (6 bases). CDR3 length equals 15 residues. Germline V gene sequence: CDR1 SGHKS, CDR2 YYEKEE (reference sequence). V lost 0 bases and J lost 7, with 16 bases in between. This CDR3 is CASSLGVGGYGTQYF. The CDR3 bases are TGTGCCAGCAGCTTGGGGGTCGGGGGATATGGGACCCAGTACTTC. Combining the CDR3 with reference TRBV5-5 and TRBJ2-5 gives the whole variable domain DAGVTQSPTHLIKTRGQQVTLRCSPISGHKSVSWYQQVLGQGPQFIFQYYEKEERGRGNFPDRFSARQFPNYSSELNVNALLLGDSALYLCASSLGVGGYGTQYFGPGTRLLVL.

The CDR3 reads CASRSTGRTDTQYF. DNA of the CDR3: TGTGCCAGTAGGTCAACAGGGCGCACAGATACGCAGTATTTT. The rearrangement uses TRBV19 and TRBJ2-3, with D tentatively TRBD1 (6 bases). The CDR3 is 14 residues long. CDR1 is LNHDA, CDR2 SQIVND, per germline (reference sequence). Trimming left V 6 bases short and J 1 base short, with 11 bases between.

The rearrangement uses TRBV6-5 and TRBJ1-1; unclear D gene. The germline gives CDR1 MNHEY, CDR2 SVGAGI. The V end was cut by 5 bases, the J end by 6 bases, with 16 bases between. The CDR3 totals 14 residues. The CDR3 is CASSPHWRIPEAFF. The CDR3 nucleotides read TGTGCCAGCAGTCCCCATTGGAGGATCCCTGAAGCTTTCTTT.

Only a few counts were recorded for this clone. The CDR3 here is CASSLEGPQDSPLHF. The CDR3 nucleotides are TGCGCCAGCAGCTTGGAGGGGCCCCAGGATTCACCCCTCCACTTT. V and J are TRBV5-1 and TRBJ1-6; D may be TRBD1 (5 bases). CDR3 length: 15 amino acids. V was clipped by 0 bases and J by 8 bases, with 12 bases between them. Germline CDR1 is SGHRS and CDR2 is YFSETQ.

This chain connects TRBV6-5 to TRBJ1-2, with TRBD1 matching over 10 bases. The J segment lost 4 bases and the V segment lost 6 bases, leaving 5 bases of the junction unmatched. This CDR3 contains 14 residues. Germline V gene lookup returns CDR1 MNHEY and CDR2 SVGAGI. CDR3 protein: CASRVGQGIYGYTF. CDR3 nucleotide sequence: TGTGCCAGCAGGGTGGGACAGGGGATCTATGGCTACACCTTC.

The chain links TRBV4-3 to TRBJ2-1, with TRBD2 identical over 9 bases. V dropped 0 bases and J dropped 5; count of bases not matched to a gene: 8. Germline V CDR1 and CDR2: LGHNA, YSLEER. The CDR3 runs to 17 residues. This CDR3 is CASSQDRSSGAHNEQFF. CDR3 coding DNA: TGCGCCAGCAGCCAAGATCGGTCTAGCGGGGCCCACAATGAGCAGTTCTTC.

V and J are TRBV5-5 and TRBJ1-4; D is undetermined. The CDR3 has 14 residues. Looked up from germline, CDR1 is SGHKS and CDR2 is YYEKEE (reference sequence). V dropped 4 bases and J dropped 3 bases, with 10 bases sitting between them. DNA for the CDR3: TGTGCCAGCAGCATGGGAGTAGCTAATGAAAAACTGTTTTTT. Translated: CASSMGVANEKLFF.

This clone was counted once. This rearrangement joins TRBV28 to TRBJ1-4; 7 bases agree with TRBD1. This CDR3 comprises 15 residues. With 6 bases clipped from V and 8 bases from J, the junction kept 12 bases outside the gene matches. The germline V gene encodes CDR1 MDHEN and CDR2 SYDVKM. CDR3 sequence reads: CASRAMTGSKEKLFF. CDR3 nucleotide sequence: TGTGCCAGCAGGGCTATGACAGGGAGTAAGGAAAAACTGTTTTTT.

V usage is TRBV11-3 and J usage is TRBJ2-2; D is unclear. This CDR3 is built from 14 residues. CDR1 and CDR2 (germline): SGHNT, YENEEA. V lost 3 bases and J lost 5, with 10 bases in between. CDR3 sequence: CASSLSLYTGELFF. For the CDR3, the DNA is TGTGCCAGCAGCTTGTCTCTATATACCGGGGAGCTGTTTTTT.

The genes are TRBV19 and TRBJ2-7; 10 bases agree with TRBD1. V dropped 6 bases and J dropped 4; count of bases not matched to a gene: 9. The CDR3 contains 15 residues. Germline CDR1 reads LNHDA; CDR2 reads SQIVND (reference sequence). CDR3 sequence: CASSPDRGVPYEQYF. As DNA, the CDR3 is TGTGCCAGTAGCCCGGACAGGGGGGTTCCGTACGAGCAGTACTTC.

This chain uses TRBV30 with TRBJ1-2; tentatively, D is TRBD1 (5 bases). This CDR3 spans 14 amino acids. Per the germline V gene, CDR1 is GTSNPN and CDR2 is SVGIG (reference sequence). V was clipped by 3 bases and J by 5 bases, with 16 bases between them. CDR3 bases: TGTGCCTGGAGGGACTGGGGGGGGAGGTATGGCTACACCTTC. This codes for CAWRDWGGRYGYTF. Complete variable domain (other parts from reference TRBV30 and TRBJ1-2): SQTIHQWPATLVQPVGSPLSLECTVEGTSNPNLYWYRQAAGRGLQLLFYSVGIGQISSEVPQNLSASRPQDRQFILSSKKLLLSDSGFYLCAWRDWGGRYGYTFGSGTRLTVV.

This clone was detected only a few times. The V call is TRBV9, the J call TRBJ1-1; D is unclear. The V end lost 0 bases, the J end lost 0 bases, and 9 bases lay between the germline ends. Per the germline V gene, CDR1 is SGDLS and CDR2 is YYNGEE. This CDR3 is built from 15 residues. CDR3 region: CASSVGRDMNTEAFF. The CDR3 nucleotides read TGTGCCAGCAGCGTAGGGAGAGATATGAACACTGAAGCTTTCTTT.

The chain joins TRBV4-3 to TRBJ2-7; 11 bases map to TRBD1. CDR1 and CDR2 (germline): LGHNA, YSLEER. There are 14 residues in the CDR3. The trim removed 4 bases at V and 3 bases at J, leaving 2 bases unmatched. CDR3: CASSPGTGGYEQYF. In DNA form, the CDR3 reads TGCGCCAGCAGCCCAGGGACAGGGGGCTACGAGCAGTACTTC.

The J gene is TRBJ2-5, the V gene TRBV5-4; 10 bases fit TRBD1. The CDR3 has 15 amino acids. CDR1 SGHNT and CDR2 YYREEE come from the germline V gene (reference sequence). The V and J ends lost 6 bases and 5 bases, in that order; junction bases with no gene match: 10. The CDR3: CASTSGTGAIETQYF. DNA of the CDR3: TGTGCCAGCACTTCCGGGACAGGGGCGATTGAGACCCAGTACTTC.

The V call is TRBV6-5, the J call TRBJ2-7; no definite D call. Deletions cut 2 bases from V and 0 bases from J, with 11 bases between. The CDR3 is 15 residues long. Germline assignment: CDR1 MNHEY and CDR2 SVGAGI. The CDR3 region has the DNA TGTGCCAGCAGTTACGGGCAGGTGACCTCCTACGAGCAGTACTTC. Translated, it gives CASSYGQVTSYEQYF.

The rearrangement links TRBV7-2 to TRBJ2-7, with D possibly TRBD1 on 6 matching bases. Between the trimmed V and J ends, which lost 4 bases and 1 base, there was a span of 14 bases. CDR3 length: 15 residues. From germline, CDR1 is SGHTA and CDR2 FQGNSA. CDR3 DNA sequence: TGTGCCAGCAGCTCAAGGGGGTCAAGGTCCTACGAGCAGTACTTC. Translation gives CASSSRGSRSYEQYF.

With respect to this clone: A junction boundary mismatches the germline segment, possibly from a read error. This chain links TRBV7-9 with TRBJ1-4; D is unclear. The CDR3 contains 12 residues. CDR1 is SEHNR and CDR2 is FQNEAQ in the germline V gene (reference sequence). The CDR3 bases are TGTGCCAGCAGCTTAGATTTCGGGATTGGGGTTTTT. Translation gives CASSLDFGIGVF.

This clone was seen once. The chain employs TRBV12-3 or TRBV12-4 and TRBJ2-7, with D unclear. The CDR3 runs to 13 residues. V was pared by 3 bases and J by 1 base, with 7 bases between. The CDR3: CASSFEESYEQYF. The CDR3 nucleotides read TGTGCCAGCAGTTTTGAGGAGTCCTACGAGCAGTACTTC.

The gene calls are TRBV7-2 and TRBJ2-1; the D gene is possibly TRBD2 (7 bases). The CDR3 consists of 14 residues. Per germline, CDR1 SGHTA and CDR2 FQGNSA. The V gene lost 0 bases and the J gene lost 7 bases, with 10 bases spanning the gap. CDR3: CASSLAGGPNEQFF. For the CDR3, the DNA is TGTGCCAGCAGCTTAGCGGGGGGGCCGAATGAGCAGTTCTTC.